This passage covers 17 T cell receptor beta chains from one sample sequenced in a study of blood T cell repertoires in COVID-19 (dated by TCRdb to 2018 to 2021). Libraries were prepared through the immunoSEQ multiplex PCR assay. What TCRdb holds here is the immuneACCESS table cut down to in-frame rearrangements. Part of the clones is not present; checked against another copy, under half of the missing clones reflect an unresolved V gene, and the others are unexplained. Present in this sample are around 200,000 clones, about nine tenths of which were seen just once. The ten largest clones add up to about 7% of the sample. The sample comprised peripheral blood. These receptors all come from a man aged 40-50 years with acute or convalescent COVID-19.

The V gene is TRBV7-2, the J gene TRBJ2-7; D call uncertain. Trimming pared 3 bases from V and 7 bases from J, leaving 10 bases between. The CDR3 totals 12 residues. From germline, CDR1 is SGHTA and CDR2 FQGNSA. The CDR3 spells CASSLSRLEQYF. CDR3 coding DNA: TGTGCCAGCAGCTTGTCCCGACTGGAGCAGTACTTC.

The genes are TRBV4-1 and TRBJ1-2; 7 bases fit TRBD1. The length of the CDR3 is 15 residues. Trimming cost V 1 base and J 4 bases; bases outside gene matches: 6. Germline CDR1 and CDR2: MGHRA and YSYEKL. Here the CDR3 DNA reads TGCGCCAGCAGCCAAGGGGTGGCAGGGGGCTATGGCTACACCTTC. It encodes CASSQGVAGGYGYTF.

V usage is TRBV12-3 or TRBV12-4 and J usage is TRBJ2-3, with TRBD1 identical over 7 bases. The CDR3 is 12 residues long. V gave up 4 bases and J gave up 11 bases; unmatched junction bases: 6. CDR3 nucleotides: TGTGCCAGCAGTTGGACAGGTGGGGGGCAGTATTTT. Protein sequence: CASSWTGGGQYF.

The rearrangement links TRBV27 to TRBJ1-1; 8 bases align to TRBD1. V trimming: 5 bases; J trimming: 0 bases; junction bases outside the gene matches: 5. The CDR3 consists of 15 residues. Germline CDR1 reads MNHEY; CDR2 reads SMNVEV (reference sequence). CDR3 residues: CASSSGQGMNTEAFF. Here the CDR3 DNA reads TGTGCCAGCAGTAGCGGACAGGGCATGAACACTGAAGCTTTCTTT.

This clone was observed once. The V gene is TRBV20-1, the J gene TRBJ2-1, with 7 bases aligning to TRBD1. Trimming took 3 bases from V and 3 from J; bases not matched to a gene: 5. CDR3 length equals 14 residues. The V gene's germline CDR1 is DFQATT and CDR2 SNEGSKA (reference sequence). The CDR3 spells CSASATGVYNEQFF. DNA for the CDR3: TGCAGTGCTAGTGCTACAGGGGTCTACAATGAGCAGTTCTTC.

This rearrangement joins TRBV6-5 to TRBJ1-2, with TRBD1 matching 9 bases. The CDR3 contains 13 residues. CDR1 is MNHEY and CDR2 is SVGAGI in the germline V gene. V was pared by 6 bases and J by 6 bases, with 5 bases of the junction left unmatched. The CDR3 is CASRETGGDGYTF. CDR3 nucleotides: TGTGCCAGCAGAGAGACAGGGGGAGATGGCTACACCTTC.

The chain links TRBV3-1 (or the pseudogene TRBV3-2) to TRBJ2-2; TRBD2 matches at 9 bases. Germline V gives CDR1 LGHDT, CDR2 YNNKEL (reference sequence). With V trimmed by 3 bases and J by 6 bases, 8 bases remained unmatched. The CDR3 is 16 residues long. The CDR3 sequence is CASSQVSGGGAGELFF. CDR3 bases: TGTGCCAGCAGCCAGGTTAGCGGGGGAGGCGCCGGGGAGCTGTTTTTT.

V and J are TRBV19 and TRBJ1-5; D is ambiguous. The germline CDR1 and CDR2 sequences are LNHDA and SQIVND (reference sequence). Trimming stripped 8 bases from V and 4 bases from J, with 24 bases between. The CDR3 length is 17 residues. CDR3 sequence (DNA): TGTGCCAGTGGGCATTTTGTGGGCGGCCGGGGTAATCAGCCCCAGCATTTT. Translating it yields CASGHFVGGRGNQPQHF.

The chain has TRBV12-3 or TRBV12-4 and TRBJ2-1, with a weak D call TRBD2 (6 bases). The ends were cut back, 4 bases at V and 12 bases at J, with 10 bases in the middle. The CDR3 is 11 residues long. CDR3 sequence (DNA): TGTGCCAGCAGTTGGGGAGGCATGCAGTTCTTC. This codes for CASSWGGMQFF.

This chain joins TRBV6-6 and TRBJ2-7; 10 bases are a match to TRBD1. The CDR3 is 20 residues long. Germline lookup yields CDR1 MNHNY and CDR2 SVGAGI (reference sequence). The V and J ends lost 6 bases and 0 bases, in that order; junction bases with no gene match: 20. The DNA for the CDR3 is TGTGCCAGCAGCTCATTCTTCTCCGGGACAGGGGTAAAAAGCTCCTACGAGCAGTACTTC. Translated: CASSSFFSGTGVKSSYEQYF.

This chain uses TRBV24-1 with TRBJ2-3; D is possibly TRBD2 (5 bases). CDR1 and CDR2 (germline): KGHDR, SFDVKD. This CDR3 contains 13 residues. V was shortened by 2 bases and J by 6 bases, with 8 bases between the two germline ends. Written as DNA, the CDR3 is TGTGCCACCAGTGATTCTCGGGATGATACGCAGTATTTT. Amino acid sequence: CATSDSRDDTQYF.

The J gene is TRBJ2-1, the V gene TRBV13; 10 positions match TRBD2. The CDR3 has 16 residues. V shed 5 bases and J 3 bases; nucleotides not matched to a gene: 7. The germline gives CDR1 PRHDT, CDR2 FYEKMQ (reference sequence). The CDR3 bases are TGTGCCAGCAGCCTAACCAGCGGGGGGGTCTACAATGAGCAGTTCTTC. Protein sequence: CASSLTSGGVYNEQFF. The whole variable domain, filled in from reference TRBV13 and TRBJ2-1, reads AAGVIQSPRHLIKEKRETATLKCYPIPRHDTVYWYQQGPGQDPQFLISFYEKMQSDKGSIPDRFSAQQFSDYHSELNMSSLELGDSALYFCASSLTSGGVYNEQFFGPGTRLTVL.

The chain carries TRBV19 and TRBJ1-1; TRBD1 might be the D (6 bases). CDR1 is LNHDA and CDR2 is SQIVND in the germline V gene (reference sequence). Trimming took off 10 bases at V and 1 base at J, with 10 bases between the two ends. CDR3 length equals 12 residues. CDR3 sequence (DNA): TGTGCCACCGCACAGGGGAACACTGAAGCTTTCTTT. Translation gives CATAQGNTEAFF. Variable domain in full (rest from reference TRBV19 and TRBJ1-1): DGGITQSPKYLFRKEGQNVTLSCEQNLNHDAMYWYRQDPGQGLRLIYYSQIVNDFQKGDIAEGYSVSREKKESFPLTVTSAQKNPTAFYLCATAQGNTEAFFGQGTRLTVV.

This clone showed up just once. The V gene is TRBV3-1 (or the pseudogene TRBV3-2), the J gene TRBJ2-3; D is uncertain. The CDR3 is 12 residues long. Trimming left V 7 bases short and J 0 bases short, with 5 bases between. Per germline, CDR1 LGHDT and CDR2 YNNKEL (reference sequence). The CDR3 region has the DNA TGTGCCAGCAAGAGCAGCACAGATACGCAGTATTTT. Translated: CASKSSTDTQYF.

This chain links TRBV6-2 or TRBV6-3 with TRBJ2-1; TRBD2 matches 10 bases. Germline V gives CDR1 MNHEY, CDR2 SVGEGT. The V and J ends lost 5 bases and 8 bases, in that order; junction bases with no gene match: 6. The CDR3 sequence is 14 residues long. The CDR3, as DNA: TGTGCCAGCAGTAAGCGGGGGGGCCTCGATGAGCAGTTCTTC. Its translation is CASSKRGGLDEQFF.

The genes are TRBV12-3 or TRBV12-4 and TRBJ2-1; D possibly corresponds to TRBD2 (7 bases). The CDR3 loop spans 13 amino acids. Between the trimmed V and J ends, which lost 6 bases and 7 bases, there was a span of 13 bases. Here the CDR3 reads CASSPGGRNEQFF. In nucleotides, the CDR3 is TGTGCCAGCAGCCCGGGGGGCCGTAATGAGCAGTTCTTC.

The genes are TRBV18 and TRBJ2-2; 10 nucleotides align to TRBD1. The CDR3 has 17 residues. V lost 3 bases to trimming and J lost 6 bases; unmatched junction nucleotides: 10. CDR1 and CDR2 from the germline V gene are KGHSH and LQKENI. This chain's CDR3 is CASSPVKGQGDAGELFF. CDR3 sequence (DNA): TGTGCCAGCTCACCGGTCAAAGGACAGGGGGACGCCGGGGAGCTGTTTTTT.